These 26 T cell receptor beta chains share one sample of origin, sequenced in a study of regulatory T cells in long-lasting Graves disease. Both iRepertoire HTBI primers and Arm-PCR of CDR3 regions were used to build the TCR beta libraries. TCRdb redid the calling of the multiplex PCR reads with MiXCR, one entry per CDR3 protein. This table has about 530,000 distinct CDR3 sequences, roughly a sixth appearing once. This sample's time point: newly diagnosed GD, antithyroid drugs for less than 3 months. Isolated PBMC RNA provided the starting material for the TCR library. The same data also contributed to another study, on T cells in Graves' hyperthyroidism and ophthalmopathy.

This specimen consisted of peripheral blood mononuclear cells (PBMCs), obtained at new diagnosis, from a patient treated with antithyroid drugs. The receptors were sampled from a woman aged 40 to 65 with Graves disease.

On this clonotype: A much more abundant neighbour one base away suggests this may be a read error. CDR3 nucleotide sequence: TGTGCCAGCAGTCCCCCGACCGGGACAGGGACCACAGATACGCAGTGTTTT. Its translation: CASSPPTGTGTTDTQCF. The chain carries TRBV12-3 or TRBV12-4 and TRBJ2-3, with TRBD1 identical over 9 bases. The CDR3 sequence is 17 residues long.

The CDR3 sequence is CSASPGQGNEKLFF. The CDR3 coding sequence is TGCAGTGCTAGTCCGGGACAGGGTAATGAAAAACTGTTTTTT. This chain uses TRBV20-1 with TRBJ1-4; TRBD1 matches 9 bases. Germline V CDR1 and CDR2: DFQATT, SNEGSKA (reference sequence). The CDR3 runs to 14 residues. J was trimmed by 4 bases and V by 3 bases; bases with no gene match: 3.

The table lists this clonotype with a few counts. Here the CDR3 reads CSANPVLGTGDTTDTQYF. For the CDR3, the DNA is TGCAGTGCTAACCCCGTCCTCGGGACAGGGGATACTACAGATACGCAGTATTTT. The genes are TRBV20-1 and TRBJ2-3; 10 bases line up with TRBD1. Germline V CDR1 and CDR2: DFQATT, SNEGSKA (reference sequence). The length of the CDR3 is 18 residues. With V trimmed by 4 bases and J by 3 bases, 16 bases remained unmatched.

This clonotype was recorded at least ten times. Relative to the germline gene, one junction end is altered; a read error may explain this. V is TRBV20-1 and J is TRBJ1-3; D ambiguous. Germline lookup yields CDR1 DFQATT and CDR2 SNEGSKA (reference sequence). The length of the CDR3 is 10 residues. CDR3 residues: CSARGNTIYF. CDR3 nucleotides: TGCAGTGCCAGAGGAAACACCATATATTTT.

This clonotype was found many times. The J gene is TRBJ2-7, the V gene TRBV11-2; TRBD1 is a possible D gene (6 bases). Germline loops: CDR1 SGHAT, CDR2 FQNNGV. Between the trimmed V and J ends, which lost 4 bases and 5 bases, there was a span of 21 bases. This CDR3 spans 16 amino acids. DNA for the CDR3: TGTGCCAGCAGCTATCCGGAGGACAGAAGTGAGGACGAGCAGTACTTC. Protein: CASSYPEDRSEDEQYF.

This clonotype was counted between two and nine times. This chain connects TRBV4-1 to TRBJ2-3; D possibly corresponds to TRBD2 (6 bases). This CDR3 is built from 15 residues. Between the trimmed V and J ends, which lost 2 bases and 6 bases, there was a span of 15 bases. From germline, CDR1 is MGHRA and CDR2 YSYEKL. Written as DNA, the CDR3 is TGCGCCAGCAGCCAAACACCGGGGACTGTTGATACGCAGTATTTT. Amino acids: CASSQTPGTVDTQYF.

This clonotype has just a few counts. The CDR3 DNA reads TGTGCCTGGAGCCCCCGGAGGCAAGCTAGCAATCAGCCCCAGCATTTT. Amino acid sequence: CAWSPRRQASNQPQHF. This sequence joins TRBV30 and TRBJ1-5, with unresolved D. V lost 3 bases, J lost 0 bases, and 15 bases lay in between. The CDR3 is 16 amino acids. From germline, CDR1 is GTSNPN and CDR2 SVGIG (reference sequence).

This chain links TRBV4-1 with TRBJ2-3; no reliable D call. This CDR3 spans 13 amino acids. The germline CDR1 and CDR2 sequences are MGHRA and YSYEKL. Trimming shortened V by 3 bases and J by 3 bases, and 7 bases separated the two germline ends. CDR3 sequence: CASSHPQTDTQYF. CDR3 DNA sequence: TGCGCCAGCAGCCACCCCCAGACAGATACGCAGTATTTT.

This clonotype has more than one count but fewer than ten. The genes are TRBV4-1 and TRBJ2-7; D is unclear. CDR1 MGHRA and CDR2 YSYEKL come from the germline V gene. V lost 4 bases to trimming and J lost 0 bases, with 13 bases between them. CDR3 size: 15 residues. The CDR3: CASSPQPGYSYEQYF. In DNA form, the CDR3 reads TGCGCCAGCAGCCCTCAGCCAGGTTACTCCTACGAGCAGTACTTC.

This clonotype was counted many times. The chain joins TRBV18 to TRBJ2-1, with unresolved D. This CDR3 spans 14 amino acids. V was pared by 6 bases and J by 0 bases, with 9 bases between. CDR1 is KGHSH and CDR2 is LQKENI in the germline V gene. Here the CDR3 DNA reads TGTGCCAGCTCGGACCCGAGCTCCTACAATGAGCAGTTCTTC. Protein product: CASSDPSSYNEQFF.

This clonotype was counted a few times. The chain combines TRBV3-1 with TRBJ2-7, with 9 bases matching TRBD2. Germline CDR1 is LGHDT and CDR2 is YNNKEL (reference sequence). The ends lost 2 bases at V and 9 bases at J; junction bases unmatched: 14. This CDR3 is built from 16 residues. CDR3 residues: CASSQKDRLAGTRQYF. DNA of the CDR3: TGTGCCAGCAGCCAAAAGGATCGGCTAGCGGGGACTCGGCAGTACTTC.

This clonotype was found many times. The rearrangement links TRBV28 to TRBJ2-3; 7 positions match TRBD1. The germline V gene has CDR1 MDHEN and CDR2 SYDVKM. Trimming removed 5 bases from V and 0 bases from J; junction bases left unmatched: 8. The CDR3 contains 16 residues. The CDR3 DNA reads TGTGCCAGCAGTCCCGCAGGGGGACCTAGCACAGATACGCAGTATTTT. Translating it yields CASSPAGGPSTDTQYF.

About this clonotype itself: Just one base apart from a much larger clone, this may be a read error. The chain carries TRBV28 and TRBJ2-1, with 7 bases that match TRBD1. The V gene end was trimmed by 6 bases and the J gene end by 16 bases; junction bases not matched to a gene: 9. Germline V gene data show CDR1 as MDHEN and CDR2 as SYDVKM. The CDR3 runs 11 residues. CDR3 sequence (DNA): TGTGCCAGCAGCTCCGGGGCAGGGGGATTCTTC. It translates to CASSSGAGGFF.

The table lists this clonotype with many counts. The chain is built from TRBV20-1 and TRBJ2-1, with 9 nucleotides matching TRBD2. Trimming removed 8 bases from V and 7 bases from J; junction bases left unmatched: 9. CDR1 and CDR2 from the germline V gene are DFQATT and SNEGSKA (reference sequence). The CDR3 covers 13 residues. In DNA form, the CDR3 reads TGCAGTCCCCATAGCGGGGGTAGGAATGAGCAGTTCTTC. It encodes CSPHSGGRNEQFF.

This rearrangement joins TRBV24-1 to TRBJ2-7, with 8 bases aligning to TRBD2. This CDR3 has 16 amino acids. Germline V gene sequence: CDR1 KGHDR, CDR2 SFDVKD. The trim removed 4 bases at V and 0 bases at J, leaving 7 bases unmatched. The CDR3 reads CATSDLLAGSSYEQYF. CDR3 sequence (DNA): TGTGCCACCAGTGACCTTTTAGCGGGAAGCTCCTACGAGCAGTACTTC.

The rearrangement joins TRBV29-1 to TRBJ1-1, with 7 bases that match TRBD1. V was pared by 7 bases and J by 0 bases, with 14 bases of the junction left unmatched. The germline CDR1 and CDR2 sequences are SQVTM and ANQGSEA. This CDR3 contains 16 residues. The CDR3: CSAQTWTGAMNTEAFF. The CDR3 DNA follows: TGCAGCGCCCAGACTTGGACAGGAGCCATGAACACTGAAGCTTTCTTT.

This clonotype was detected ten times or more. J is TRBJ1-6 and V is TRBV2, with 7 bases that match TRBD1. The CDR3 is 15 amino acids. The V segment lost 5 bases and the J segment 10 bases; nucleotides outside the gene matches: 11. Per the germline V gene, CDR1 is SNHLY and CDR2 is FYNNEI. The CDR3 bases are TGTGCCAGCAGTTTACGACAGGGCGAGGACTCACCCCTCCACTTT. Amino acid sequence: CASSLRQGEDSPLHF. Based on the CDR3 plus reference TRBV2 and TRBJ1-6, the full variable domain is EPEVTQTPSHQVTQMGQEVILRCVPISNHLYFYWYRQILGQKVEFLVSFYNNEISEKSEIFDDQFSVERPDGSNFTLKIRSTKLEDSAMYFCASSLRQGEDSPLHFGNGTRLTVT.

The chain combines TRBV25-1 with TRBJ1-2; the match to TRBD1 covers 11 bases. J gave up 3 bases and V 4 bases, and 10 bases lay outside the gene matches. There are 17 residues in the CDR3. In germline, CDR1 is MGHDK, CDR2 SYGVNS. For the CDR3, the DNA is TGTGCCAGCAGTGCGTCCCTAGGACAGGGGGCTGACTATGGCTACACCTTC. The encoded protein is CASSASLGQGADYGYTF.

V is TRBV2 and J is TRBJ1-5; the D is unclear. From germline, CDR1 is SNHLY and CDR2 FYNNEI. The V end lost 8 bases, the J end lost 2 bases, and 10 bases lay between the germline ends. The length of the CDR3 is 13 residues. As DNA, the CDR3 is TGTGCCAGCTCAACCGAGGGCAATCAGCCCCAGCATTTT. It codes for CASSTEGNQPQHF.

With regard to this clonotype: Possible read error: a much larger clone is one base away. The chain joins TRBV28 to TRBJ1-2; perhaps TRBD1 as D (5 bases). The V gene's germline CDR1 is MDHEN and CDR2 SYDVKM. This CDR3 comprises 12 residues. This chain's CDR3 is CTSNSQGSGYTF. CDR3 sequence (DNA): TGTACCAGCAACAGTCAGGGAAGCGGCTACACCTTC.

This clonotype was recorded at least ten times. This chain uses TRBV11-2 with TRBJ2-2; TRBD2 might be the D (6 bases). Germline CDR1 SGHAT, CDR2 FQNNGV. The CDR3 is 15 amino acids. V gave up 5 bases and J gave up 7 bases, with 17 bases separating them. CDR3 region: CASSPRRVADGELFF. The CDR3, as DNA: TGTGCCAGCAGCCCCCGGCGGGTAGCGGACGGGGAGCTGTTTTTT.

The gene calls are TRBV9 and TRBJ2-6, with 10 nucleotides matching TRBD1. Germline CDR1 and CDR2: SGDLS and YYNGEE. J gave up 0 bases and V 4 bases, and 7 bases lay outside the gene matches. CDR3 length: 18 residues. CDR3: CASSLWTGGSSGANVLTF. CDR3 coding DNA: TGTGCCAGCAGCTTATGGACAGGGGGAAGCTCTGGGGCCAACGTCCTGACTTTC.

This clonotype was recorded at least ten times. V is TRBV2 and J is TRBJ1-2; D is unclear. Germline CDR1 reads SNHLY; CDR2 reads FYNNEI. This CDR3 is built from 13 residues. V dropped 3 bases and J dropped 1 base, with 6 bases sitting between them. The CDR3 sequence: CASSDRNNYGYTF. CDR3 bases: TGTGCCAGCAGTGACAGGAATAACTATGGCTACACCTTC.

This clonotype occurred a few times. The gene calls are TRBV12-3 or TRBV12-4 and TRBJ1-5, with unresolved D. The CDR3 is made up of 15 amino acids. V was shortened by 2 bases and J by 1 base, with 9 bases between the two germline ends. The DNA for the CDR3 is TGTGCCAGCAGTTTAATGGGGATAAGCAATCAGCCCCAGCATTTT. Translating it yields CASSLMGISNQPQHF.

This clonotype was found a few times. The V call is TRBV27, the J call TRBJ2-7; D uncertain. The germline gives CDR1 MNHEY, CDR2 SMNVEV (reference sequence). This CDR3 is built from 15 residues. V was cut by 5 bases and J by 4 bases, with 18 bases left in between. CDR3 sequence: CASSPTSRHQYEQYF. CDR3 nucleotides: TGTGCCAGCAGTCCCACGTCCCGTCATCAGTACGAGCAGTACTTC.

This clonotype was seen repeatedly, ten times or more. At one boundary the junction diverges from the germline segment, which might be a read error. V usage is TRBV5-1 and J usage is TRBJ2-7, with 11 bases aligning to TRBD1. The CDR3 contains 15 residues. Germline-derived CDR1 and CDR2 are SGHRS and YFSETQ. CDR3 in amino acids: CASSPGTGGSYEQYF. In DNA, the CDR3 is TGTGCCAGCTCACCAGGGACAGGGGGATCCTACGAGCAGTACTTC.